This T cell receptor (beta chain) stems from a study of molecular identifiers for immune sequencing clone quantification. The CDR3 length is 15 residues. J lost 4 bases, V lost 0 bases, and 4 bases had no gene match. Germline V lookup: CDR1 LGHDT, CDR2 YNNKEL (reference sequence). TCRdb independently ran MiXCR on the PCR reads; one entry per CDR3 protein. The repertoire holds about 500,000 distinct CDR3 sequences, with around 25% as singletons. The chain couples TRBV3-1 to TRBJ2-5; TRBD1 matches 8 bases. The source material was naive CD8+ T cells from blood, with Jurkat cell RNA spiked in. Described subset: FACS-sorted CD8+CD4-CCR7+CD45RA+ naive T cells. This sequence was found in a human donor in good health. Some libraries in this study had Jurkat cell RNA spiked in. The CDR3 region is CASSQDLDRGETQYF. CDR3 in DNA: TGTGCCAGCAGCCAAGATCTTGACAGGGGAGAGACCCAGTACTTC.